The clone carrying this T cell receptor (beta chain) was counted a few times. The V and J ends lost 4 bases and 2 bases respectively, with 18 bases between them. Germline values: CDR1 MDHEN, CDR2 SYDVKM. This CDR3 is built from 16 residues. The TCRbeta library incorporated unique molecular identifiers. Using its own MiXCR run on the PCR reads, TCRdb lists one record per CDR3 protein. The sample records 440,000 or so distinct CDR3 sequences, around 9.9% being singletons. This sample was taken from a study of T-cell reconstitution after alpha-beta-depleted transplantation in children. The sequences come from PBMCs from the stem cell graft donor, collected from the stem cell graft. The sequence derives from a human donor who donated a stem cell graft to a child with acute myeloid leukemia. J is TRBJ2-7 and V is TRBV28; maybe TRBD2 (6 bases). CDR3 loop: CASSSVGSGVTYEQYF. The CDR3 DNA sequence: TGTGCCAGCAGTTCCGTCGGTAGCGGCGTAACCTACGAGCAGTACTTC.